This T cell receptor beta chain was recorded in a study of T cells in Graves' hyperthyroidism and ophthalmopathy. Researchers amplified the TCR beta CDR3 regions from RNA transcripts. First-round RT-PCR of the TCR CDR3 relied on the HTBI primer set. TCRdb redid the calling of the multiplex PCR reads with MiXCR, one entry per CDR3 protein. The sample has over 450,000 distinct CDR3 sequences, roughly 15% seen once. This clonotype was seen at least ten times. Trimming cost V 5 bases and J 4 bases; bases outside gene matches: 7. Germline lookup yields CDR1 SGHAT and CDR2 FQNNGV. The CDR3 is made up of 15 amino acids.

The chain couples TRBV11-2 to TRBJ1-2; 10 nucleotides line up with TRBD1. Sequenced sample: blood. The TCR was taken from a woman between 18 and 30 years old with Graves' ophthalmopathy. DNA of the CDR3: TGTGCCAGCAGCGGTTCCGGGACAGGGGCCTATGGCTACACCTTC. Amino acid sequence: CASSGSGTGAYGYTF. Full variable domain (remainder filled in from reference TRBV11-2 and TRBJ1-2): EAGVAQSPRYKIIEKRQSVAFWCNPISGHATLYWYQQILGQGPKLLIQFQNNGVVDDSQLPKDRFSAERLKGVDSTLKIQPAKLEDSAVYLCASSGSGTGAYGYTFGSGTRLTVV.